The entry below describes one T cell receptor (beta chain). The target antigen is unknown. This sample is part of a study of shared clonotypes between healthy human individuals. Study-wide results and caveats: Sorted-subset sequencing, rarefaction showed, was incomplete despite large depth.

In germline, CDR1 is MNHNS, CDR2 SASEGT. CDR3 length: 13 amino acids. V lost 6 bases and J 3 bases, leaving 10 bases between the germline ends. Original processing notes: Junction-only sequences without quality scores were provided by ImmunoSEQ, so filtering was different. Method: immunoSEQ multiplex PCR; TCRdb's copy keeps in-frame clones and lacks some. The D gene and trimming were derived from the DNA, and the V and J assignments and clone size from that table. Here the sample spans over 400,000 clones, around 96% being singletons. The TCR sequence derives from a woman aged 30 to 39 in good health. Sequenced: naive CD4+ T cells sorted from blood. Indicated subset: CD45RA+ positively selected. The chain carries TRBV6-1 and TRBJ2-3; possible D gene TRBD2, 5 bases. The CDR3 DNA sequence: TGTGCCAGCAGACTCACGGGGACAGATACGCAGTATTTT. Its protein product is CASRLTGTDTQYF.